The 26 T cell receptor beta chains given below trace back to one sample, sequenced in a study of blood T cell repertoires in COVID-19. Here immunoSEQ multiplex PCR was the method, and the copy in TCRdb shows in-frame clones only, minus some. The sample holds approximately 90,000 clones, over 75% seen once. Sequencing was carried out using peripheral blood. The receptors were gathered from a man in his sixties with acute or convalescent COVID-19.

The rearrangement uses TRBV27 and TRBJ1-1; 7 nucleotides line up with TRBD1. Germline lookup yields CDR1 MNHEY and CDR2 SMNVEV (reference sequence). After removal of 6 bases from V and 1 base from J, the junction contained 29 bases not matched to a gene. This CDR3 spans 22 amino acids. The CDR3 loop reads CASSPWLPPTRYDRARNTEAFF. The CDR3 nucleotides are TGTGCCAGCAGCCCTTGGCTCCCCCCGACTAGGTACGACAGGGCCAGGAACACTGAAGCTTTCTTT.

V gene TRBV5-1 combines with J gene TRBJ2-3; D possibly corresponds to TRBD1 (6 bases). Germline lookup yields CDR1 SGHRS and CDR2 YFSETQ. This CDR3 contains 14 residues. Trimming took off 4 bases at V and 2 bases at J, with 11 bases between the two ends. CDR3: CASSPQGNTDTQYF. The CDR3 DNA sequence: TGCGCCAGCAGCCCCCAGGGGAACACAGATACGCAGTATTTT.

The chain uses TRBV3-1 (or the pseudogene TRBV3-2) and TRBJ2-1; unclear D gene. The length of the CDR3 is 13 residues. V gave up 6 bases and J gave up 5 bases, with 11 bases separating them. Germline V gene sequence: CDR1 LGHDT, CDR2 YNNKEL (reference sequence). The CDR3 bases are TGTGCCAGCAGTCATGACAATAACAATGAGCAGTTCTTC. It yields the protein CASSHDNNNEQFF.

V usage is TRBV6-5 and J usage is TRBJ2-1, with TRBD1 matching 7 bases. The CDR3 contains 16 residues. V shed 2 bases and J 7 bases; nucleotides not matched to a gene: 11. Germline V lookup: CDR1 MNHEY, CDR2 SVGAGI. The CDR3 loop is CASSYPSRDRRNEQFF. The CDR3 DNA reads TGTGCCAGCAGTTACCCGAGCCGGGACAGAAGAAATGAGCAGTTCTTC.

The chain has TRBV7-8 and TRBJ2-1, with 7 bases identical to TRBD1. Germline CDR1 reads SGHVS; CDR2 reads FQNEAQ. This CDR3 region has 14 residues. V gave up 7 bases and J gave up 4 bases; unmatched junction bases: 7. CDR3 coding DNA: TGTGCCAGCATCCGACAGGGCATATACAATGAGCAGTTCTTC. Amino acids: CASIRQGIYNEQFF.

Comments on this clone: Other DNA variants within this sample encode the same CDR3. This chain joins TRBV5-1 and TRBJ1-3, with a tentative D call TRBD1 (5 bases). The CDR3 totals 15 residues. CDR1 is SGHRS and CDR2 is YFSETQ in the germline V gene. Trimming took 0 bases from V and 1 from J, leaving 8 bases between them. CDR3 bases: TGCGCCAGCAGCTTGGGCGGGGGATCTGGAAACACCATATATTTT. This codes for CASSLGGGSGNTIYF.

The chain couples TRBV5-5 to TRBJ1-6; D is uncertain. V lost 5 bases, J lost 0 bases, and 9 bases lay in between. Germline V CDR1 and CDR2: SGHKS, YYEKEE (reference sequence). This CDR3 has 15 residues. The CDR3 loop reads CASSLDISYNSPLHF. CDR3 bases: TGTGCCAGCAGTCTCGACATCTCCTATAATTCACCCCTCCACTTT.

The chain has TRBV5-1 and TRBJ1-5, with TRBD1 matching 7 bases. The CDR3 runs 14 residues. Per germline, CDR1 SGHRS and CDR2 YFSETQ. The trim removed 4 bases at V and 4 bases at J, leaving 5 bases unmatched. This CDR3 reads CASSTGTVNQPQHF. The CDR3 region has the DNA TGCGCCAGCAGCACTGGGACAGTGAATCAGCCCCAGCATTTT.

The chain carries TRBV6-5 and TRBJ1-4; a possible D gene is TRBD1 (5 bases). Trimming removed 10 bases at V and 3 bases at J, with 18 bases between. The germline gives CDR1 MNHEY, CDR2 SVGAGI. CDR3 length equals 15 residues. The CDR3, as DNA: TGTGCCACCAACGGGGGAGGGGCACCTAATGAAAAACTGTTTTTT. Protein product: CATNGGGAPNEKLFF.

The chain combines TRBV10-3 with TRBJ1-1; the D gene is possibly TRBD1 (5 bases). Trimming took off 0 bases at V and 5 bases at J, with 10 bases between the two ends. Germline-derived CDR1 and CDR2 are ENHRY and SYGVKD. The CDR3 is 14 amino acids. The CDR3 DNA reads TGTGCCATCAGTGAGTCCGGGGGAGGGACTGAAGCTTTCTTT. Amino acids: CAISESGGGTEAFF.

The chain employs TRBV11-2 and TRBJ1-1; 9 bases match TRBD1. Germline V gene lookup returns CDR1 SGHAT and CDR2 FQNNGV. This CDR3 is built from 17 residues. V was pared by 6 bases and J by 2 bases, with 13 bases of the junction left unmatched. CDR3 residues: CASRLRTGASVNTEAFF. The DNA for the CDR3 is TGTGCCAGCAGGCTCCGGACAGGGGCCTCTGTAAACACTGAAGCTTTCTTT.

The V gene is TRBV5-4, the J gene TRBJ2-5, with TRBD1 identical over 11 bases. After removal of 0 bases from V and 2 bases from J, the junction contained 3 bases not matched to a gene. The CDR3 contains 16 residues. CDR1 and CDR2 (germline): SGHNT, YYREEE (reference sequence). The CDR3 DNA sequence: TGTGCCAGCAGCTTGGACCGGGACAGGGGGCAAGAGACCCAGTACTTC. As protein: CASSLDRDRGQETQYF.

J is TRBJ2-1 and V is TRBV5-8; TRBD1 agrees at 7 bases. Germline V gene lookup returns CDR1 SGHTS and CDR2 YDEGEE. V dropped 3 bases and J dropped 9; count of bases not matched to a gene: 18. This CDR3 is 17 amino acids long. CDR3 region: CASSSMTKTGQWGEQFF. In DNA, the CDR3 is TGTGCCAGCAGCTCAATGACTAAGACAGGGCAGTGGGGTGAGCAGTTCTTC.

In its sample, this clone was seen once. The CDR3 spells CASSLGAGGSYGYTF. The CDR3 nucleotides are TGTGCCAGCAGCCTTGGGGCGGGGGGGTCCTATGGCTACACCTTC. The gene calls are TRBV7-8 and TRBJ1-2, with a possible D match to TRBD1 (5 bases). Germline-derived CDR1 and CDR2 are SGHVS and FQNEAQ. Between the trimmed V and J ends, which lost 5 bases and 4 bases, there was a span of 17 bases. The CDR3 runs to 15 residues.

The J gene is TRBJ1-5, the V gene TRBV6-5; 9 nucleotides agree with TRBD1. Germline V gene data show CDR1 as MNHEY and CDR2 as SVGAGI. The CDR3 consists of 15 residues. The ends lost 6 bases at V and 4 bases at J; junction bases unmatched: 7. CDR3: CASSPGTGRNQPQHF. The CDR3 bases are TGTGCCAGCAGCCCAGGGACAGGGCGGAATCAGCCCCAGCATTTT.

V usage is TRBV29-1 and J usage is TRBJ1-1; weak D call: TRBD1 (5 bases). From germline, CDR1 is SQVTM and CDR2 ANQGSEA. This CDR3 has 14 residues. The V end lost 5 bases, the J end lost 2 bases, and 15 bases lay between the germline ends. The CDR3: CSVRNAGFNTEAFF. DNA for the CDR3: TGCAGCGTTCGAAACGCAGGGTTTAACACTGAAGCTTTCTTT.

The chain recombines TRBV6-1 with TRBJ2-5; 13 bases map to TRBD2. The CDR3 length is 17 residues. Per the germline V gene, CDR1 is MNHNS and CDR2 is SASEGT. V lost 4 bases and J lost 4; bases outside the gene matches: 9. Here the CDR3 reads CASSARLAGGPSETQYF. The CDR3 nucleotides read TGTGCCAGCAGTGCACGACTAGCGGGGGGCCCTTCAGAGACCCAGTACTTC.

The chain recombines TRBV27 with TRBJ1-1; possible D gene TRBD1, 5 bases. V lost 4 bases to trimming and J lost 0 bases, with 15 bases between them. The CDR3 contains 16 residues. Per the germline V gene, CDR1 is MNHEY and CDR2 is SMNVEV (reference sequence). CDR3 protein: CASSSPRRGMNTEAFF. In DNA, the CDR3 is TGTGCCAGCAGTTCCCCCCGGAGGGGCATGAACACTGAAGCTTTCTTT.

This clone was counted a few times. The rearrangement joins TRBV6-6 to TRBJ1-6; TRBD1 is a possible D gene (5 bases). Trimming stripped 8 bases from V and 2 bases from J, with 13 bases between. This CDR3 region has 15 residues. Germline V CDR1 and CDR2: MNHNY, SVGAGI (reference sequence). For the CDR3, the DNA is TGTGCCAGCCGGGACGGGGGTACCTATAATTCACCCCTCCACTTT. This gives the protein CASRDGGTYNSPLHF.

The rearrangement joins TRBV4-1 to TRBJ1-5; D possibly corresponds to TRBD1 (5 bases). The CDR3 is 15 amino acids. CDR1 MGHRA and CDR2 YSYEKL come from the germline V gene. V was cut by 4 bases and J by 7 bases, with 17 bases left in between. As DNA, the CDR3 is TGCGCCAGCAGCCTAGGGGTCAGGGTAGAGCAGCCCCAGCATTTT. Amino acid sequence: CASSLGVRVEQPQHF.

The chain recombines TRBV30 with TRBJ1-1; D possibly corresponds to TRBD1 (6 bases). V lost 5 bases to trimming and J lost 13 bases, with 14 bases between them. This CDR3 has 10 amino acids. The germline V gene encodes CDR1 GTSNPN and CDR2 SVGIG (reference sequence). In DNA, the CDR3 is TGTGCCTGGGGGGGGCAGGGTGGTTTCTTT. This translates into CAWGGQGGFF.

The rearrangement links TRBV6-7 to TRBJ1-2, with D possibly matching TRBD1 (6 bases). TRBV6-7 falls under the ORF class, with uncertain function. Trimming shortened V by 0 bases and J by 1 base, and 24 bases separated the two germline ends. This CDR3 spans 20 amino acids. CDR3 amino acids: CASSYSTRPLRTGHNYGYTF. The CDR3 region has the DNA TGTGCCAGCAGTTACTCGACTCGCCCGTTGAGAACAGGGCATAACTATGGCTACACCTTC.

The chain joins TRBV27 to TRBJ1-3, with TRBD1 matching 7 bases. The ends lost 6 bases at V and 3 bases at J; junction bases unmatched: 2. Germline assignment: CDR1 MNHEY and CDR2 SMNVEV (reference sequence). The CDR3 has 13 amino acids. This CDR3 reads CASRQGFGNTIYF. The CDR3 DNA reads as TGTGCCAGCAGACAGGGGTTTGGAAACACCATATATTTT.

The V and J genes are TRBV24-1 and TRBJ1-4; 11 bases match TRBD1. The V and J ends lost 10 bases and 10 bases, in that order; junction bases with no gene match: 10. Per the germline V gene, CDR1 is KGHDR and CDR2 is SFDVKD. The length of the CDR3 is 14 residues. The CDR3, as DNA: TGTGCCACTCCTCGTGGGACAGGGGGTGTAAAACTGTTTTTT. Translating it yields CATPRGTGGVKLFF.

V gene TRBV18 combines with J gene TRBJ1-1; maybe TRBD1 (6 bases). V lost 2 bases and J 0 bases, leaving 10 bases between the germline ends. The CDR3 extends over 15 amino acids. The germline gives CDR1 KGHSH, CDR2 LQKENI. This CDR3 is CASSPRTALNTEAFF. The DNA of the CDR3 is TGTGCCAGCTCACCAAGGACAGCCTTGAACACTGAAGCTTTCTTT.

This chain joins TRBV3-1 (or the pseudogene TRBV3-2) and TRBJ1-3, with TRBD1 matching over 10 bases. Germline CDR1 reads LGHDT; CDR2 reads YNNKEL (reference sequence). The CDR3 consists of 17 residues. V dropped 3 bases and J dropped 1; count of bases not matched to a gene: 6. The CDR3 reads CASSQGQGNLSGNTIYF. DNA of the CDR3: TGTGCCAGCAGCCAGGGACAGGGGAATCTATCTGGAAACACCATATATTTT.